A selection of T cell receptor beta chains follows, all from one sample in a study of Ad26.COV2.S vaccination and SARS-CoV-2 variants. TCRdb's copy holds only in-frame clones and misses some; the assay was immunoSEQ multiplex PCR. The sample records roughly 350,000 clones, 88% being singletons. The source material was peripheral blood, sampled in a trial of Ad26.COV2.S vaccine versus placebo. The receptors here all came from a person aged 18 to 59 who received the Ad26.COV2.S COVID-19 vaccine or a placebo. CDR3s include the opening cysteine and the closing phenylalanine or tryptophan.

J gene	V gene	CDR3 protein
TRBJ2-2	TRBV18	CASSPSSGSNTGELFF
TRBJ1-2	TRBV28	CAIATVNYGYTF
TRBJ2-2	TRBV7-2	CASSLATTGELFF
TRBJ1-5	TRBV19	CASTTTGSDNQPQHF
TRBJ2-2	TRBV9	CASSVFDGDTGELFF
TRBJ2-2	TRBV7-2	CASRPGTGNTGELFF
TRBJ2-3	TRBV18	CASSRNPGTDTQYF
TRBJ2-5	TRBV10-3	CAISDGQGYQETQYF
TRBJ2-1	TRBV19	CASSNIVGPRDNEQFF
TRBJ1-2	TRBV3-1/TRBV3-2	CASSQGDYGYTF
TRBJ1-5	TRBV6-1	CASSEAGGFQPQHF
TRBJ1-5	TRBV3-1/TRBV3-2	CASSPDINQPQHF
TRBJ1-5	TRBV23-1	CASPPRTGPNQPQHF
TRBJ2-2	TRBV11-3	CASSSKRNTGELFF
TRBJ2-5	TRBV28	CASSSGDRTQYF
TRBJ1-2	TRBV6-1	CASSEQGRLAYGYTF
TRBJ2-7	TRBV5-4	CASRLRDQEFEQYF
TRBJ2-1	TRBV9	CASSRGSGNEQFF
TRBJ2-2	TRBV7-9	CASSQAGVGTGELFF
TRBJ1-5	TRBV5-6	CASSFTGSYSNQPQHF
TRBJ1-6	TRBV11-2	CASSLGTGVGIGNSPLHF
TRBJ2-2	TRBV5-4	CASRLTSGANTGELFF
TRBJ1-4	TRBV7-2	CASSGAPNEKLFF
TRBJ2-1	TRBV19	CASSKSSGGYNEQFF
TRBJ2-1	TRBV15	CATSRDPGGEEQFF
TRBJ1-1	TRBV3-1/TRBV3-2	CASSQSLTGTGSLTFF
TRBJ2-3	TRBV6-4	CASSDTGASTDTQYF
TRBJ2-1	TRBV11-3	CASSLGTGRSDNEQFF
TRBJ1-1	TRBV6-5	CASRRQGMNTEAFF
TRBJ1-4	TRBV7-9	CASSPRTGRPNEKLFF
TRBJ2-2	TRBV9	CASSTDSGELFF
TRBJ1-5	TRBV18	CASSPRDQPQHF
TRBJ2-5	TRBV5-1	CASSLEDREEETQYF
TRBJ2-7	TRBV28	CASRGPDSSSTYEQYF
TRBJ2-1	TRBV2	CASRETSASSYNEQFF
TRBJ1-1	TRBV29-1	CSVAGSFHTEAFF
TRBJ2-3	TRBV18	CASSPTSGRTDTQYF
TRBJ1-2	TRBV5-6	CASSRGRGRGYGYTF
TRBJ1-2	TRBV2	CASSGTGDGYTF
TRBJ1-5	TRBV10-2	CASSDRDRDQPQHF